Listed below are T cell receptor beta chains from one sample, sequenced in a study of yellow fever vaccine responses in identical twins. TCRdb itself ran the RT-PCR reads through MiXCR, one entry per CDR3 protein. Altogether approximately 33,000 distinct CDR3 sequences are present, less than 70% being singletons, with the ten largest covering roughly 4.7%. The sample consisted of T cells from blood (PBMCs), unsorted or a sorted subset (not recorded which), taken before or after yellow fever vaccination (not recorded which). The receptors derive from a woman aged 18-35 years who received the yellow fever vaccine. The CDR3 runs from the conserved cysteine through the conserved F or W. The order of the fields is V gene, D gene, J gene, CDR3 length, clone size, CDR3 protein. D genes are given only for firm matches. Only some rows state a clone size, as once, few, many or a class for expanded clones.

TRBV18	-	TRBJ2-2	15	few	CASSPSRLNTGELFF
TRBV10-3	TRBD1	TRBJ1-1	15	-	CAISLGTGGETEAFF
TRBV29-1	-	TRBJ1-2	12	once	CSVVGQPYGYTF
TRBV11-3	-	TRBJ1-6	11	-	CASSLNSPLHF
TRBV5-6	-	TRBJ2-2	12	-	CASSFSPGELFF
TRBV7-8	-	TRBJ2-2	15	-	CASSQRRGATGELFF
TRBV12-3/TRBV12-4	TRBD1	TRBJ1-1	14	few	CASSLTRQGGEAFF
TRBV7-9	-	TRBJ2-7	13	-	CASSRTASYEQYF
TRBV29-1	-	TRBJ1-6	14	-	CSVRQGQPDSPLHF
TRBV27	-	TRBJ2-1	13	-	CASRDFSYNEQFF
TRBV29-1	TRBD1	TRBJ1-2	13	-	CSALGQGDYGYTF
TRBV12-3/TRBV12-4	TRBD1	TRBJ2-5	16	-	CASSSSGTGGRETQYF
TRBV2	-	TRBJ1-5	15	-	CASSESILSNQPQHF
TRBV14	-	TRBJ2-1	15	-	CASSQEDRGRNEQFF
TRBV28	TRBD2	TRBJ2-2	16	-	CASSFSGNPNTGELFF
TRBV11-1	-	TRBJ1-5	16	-	CASTFRGNSWGQPQHF
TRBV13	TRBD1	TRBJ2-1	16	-	CASSLGPGTGFNEQFF
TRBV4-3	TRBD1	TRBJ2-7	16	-	CASSQDLRDRAYEQYF
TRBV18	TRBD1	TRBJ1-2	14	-	CASSPDRGNYGYTF
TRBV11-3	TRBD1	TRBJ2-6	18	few	CASSLVSQGAAGANVLTF
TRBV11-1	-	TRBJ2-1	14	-	CASSPRLGNNEQFF
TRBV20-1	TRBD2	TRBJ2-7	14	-	CSARVTSGPYEQYF
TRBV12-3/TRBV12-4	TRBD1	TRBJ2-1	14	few	CASSRTGGWNEQFF
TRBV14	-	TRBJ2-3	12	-	CASSQDTDTQYF
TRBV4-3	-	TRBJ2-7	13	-	CASSQDLGYEQYF
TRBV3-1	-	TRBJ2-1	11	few	CASSQGNEQFF
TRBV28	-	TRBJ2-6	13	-	CAGSKSGANVLTF
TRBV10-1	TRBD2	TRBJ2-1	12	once	CASSTSVHEQFF
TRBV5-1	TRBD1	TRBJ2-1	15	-	CASSLQGSRYNEQFF
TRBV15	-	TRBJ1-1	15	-	CATSMGRGMNTEAFF
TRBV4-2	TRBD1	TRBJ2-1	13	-	CASRVTGANEQFF
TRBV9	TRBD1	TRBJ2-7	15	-	CASSPTGVYSYEQYF
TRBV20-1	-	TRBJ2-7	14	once	CSARDGGVGDEQYF
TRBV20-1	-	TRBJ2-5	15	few	CSAHSQGTTQETQYF
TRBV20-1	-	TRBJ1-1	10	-	CSARNAEAFF
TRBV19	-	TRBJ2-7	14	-	CASSIVVGNYEQYF
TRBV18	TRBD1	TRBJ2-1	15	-	CASSPDGTVYNEQFF
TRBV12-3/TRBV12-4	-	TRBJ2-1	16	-	CASSELTVSSYNEQFF
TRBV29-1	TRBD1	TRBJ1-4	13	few	CSVSGQFNEKLFF
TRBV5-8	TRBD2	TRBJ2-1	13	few	CASSLILADEQFF
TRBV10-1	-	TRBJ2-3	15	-	CASSDGSAGTDTQYF
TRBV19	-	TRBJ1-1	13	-	CASKRGRVTEAFF
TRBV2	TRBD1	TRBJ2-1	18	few	CASITDRRLQDSYNEQFF
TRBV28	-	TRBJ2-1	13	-	CASSLFRDNEQFF
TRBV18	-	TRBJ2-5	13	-	CASSPPGQETQYF
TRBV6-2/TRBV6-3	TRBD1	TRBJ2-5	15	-	CASSSGQGARETQYF
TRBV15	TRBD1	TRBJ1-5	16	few	CATSRGGGQGFQPQHF
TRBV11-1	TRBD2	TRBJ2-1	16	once	CASSNGGLAAVGEQFF
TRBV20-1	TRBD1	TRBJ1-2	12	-	CSARDRDYGYTF
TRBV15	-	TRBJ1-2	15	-	CATSSYLQGADGYTF
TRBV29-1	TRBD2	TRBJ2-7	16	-	CSVRLAGSFRTYEQYF
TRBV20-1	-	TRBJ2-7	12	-	CSARVQSYEQYF
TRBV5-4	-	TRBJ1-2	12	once	CASSSGEDGYTF
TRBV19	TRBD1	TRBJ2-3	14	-	CASGVTGRTDTQYF
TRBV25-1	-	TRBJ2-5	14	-	CASQDSIPTETQYF
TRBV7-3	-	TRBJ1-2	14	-	CASSLAGGDYGYTF
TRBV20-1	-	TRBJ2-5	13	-	CSARDPLQETQYF